Listed below are T cell receptor beta chains from one sample, sequenced in a study of siplizumab effects on memory and regulatory T cells. Using immunoSEQ multiplex PCR, the repertoire was profiled, and TCRdb retains in-frame clones only, with some absent. The sample holds 85,000 to 95,000 clones, approximately 95% seen once. The sequenced material came from non-Treg CD4+ T cells sorted from blood. These receptors were taken from a human donor in good health. Both conserved end residues are part of each CDR3. A D gene is named only where the DNA matches it firmly. Clone size is stated in some rows and not others, as once, few, many or a class when expanded.

CDR3nt	CDR3aa	v_gene	j_gene	d_gene	abundance
TGTGCCATCAGCGAAGGGAGCTCTGGAAACACCATATATTTT	CAISEGSSGNTIYF	TRBV10-3	TRBJ1-3	NA	NA
TGCGCCAGCAGCCAAGATCCGTACACTGAAGCTTTCTTT	CASSQDPYTEAFF	TRBV4-3	TRBJ1-1	NA	NA
TGTGCCAGCAGTGTTAGGGCAGATACGCAGTATTTT	CASSVRADTQYF	TRBV6-1	TRBJ2-3	NA	NA
TGTGCCAGCAGCCCCTTAGCGGGGGAGAGAGAGCAGTACTTC	CASSPLAGEREQYF	TRBV7-9	TRBJ2-7	TRBD2	NA
TGTGCCAGCAGTTCCCCCGGGACAACTGAAAAACTGTTTTTT	CASSSPGTTEKLFF	TRBV28	TRBJ1-4	NA	NA
TGTGCCAGCAGCTTGGTATTAGGGAACTCAGAGACCCAGTACTTC	CASSLVLGNSETQYF	TRBV5-4	TRBJ2-5	NA	NA
TGTGCCATCAGTGAGGGACGGGCAGCTTTCTTT	CAISEGRAAFF	TRBV10-3	TRBJ1-1	NA	once
TGTGCCAGTAGTTCCGGGACAGGGACCGGGGAGCTGTTTTTT	CASSSGTGTGELFF	TRBV19	TRBJ2-2	TRBD1	NA
TGTGCCAGCAGCCCCGGACTAGCGGGAGTACGCCGAGAGACCCAGTACTTC	CASSPGLAGVRRETQYF	TRBV11-2	TRBJ2-5	TRBD2	once
TGTGCCAGCAGCCCTTGGCAGGGCTACAATGAGCAGTTCTTC	CASSPWQGYNEQFF	TRBV5-8	TRBJ2-1	NA	NA
TGTGCCAGTAGTGGGACTCACAGGGGGCAATACGAGCAGTACTTC	CASSGTHRGQYEQYF	TRBV19	TRBJ2-7	TRBD1	NA
TGTGCCAGCAGCGTAGCTTTATACAATGAGCAGTTCTTC	CASSVALYNEQFF	TRBV9	TRBJ2-1	NA	NA
TGTGCCAGCAGTGCCGGGGACCGGCGGTACTTC	CASSAGDRRYF	TRBV6-5	TRBJ2-7	NA	NA
TGTGCCAGCTCACCCTTCCAGGGCGGCGACACTGAAGCTTTCTTT	CASSPFQGGDTEAFF	TRBV18	TRBJ1-1	NA	NA
TGTGCCACCAGCAAAAAAACCGTTTCAACAGATACGCAGTATTTT	CATSKKTVSTDTQYF	TRBV15	TRBJ2-3	NA	NA
NA	CASSVGPGQGSYEQYF	TRBV9	TRBJ2-7	NA	NA
TGTGCCAGCAGTGAACAGGGGCGAGGTGAAGCTTTCTTT	CASSEQGRGEAFF	TRBV6-1	TRBJ1-1	NA	NA
TGTGCCAGCAGTTTAGGGAGACAGGGGGCGACCTATGGCTACACCTTC	CASSLGRQGATYGYTF	TRBV6-6	TRBJ1-2	TRBD1	NA
TGTGCCAGCAGTGGGGCGGGACAAGAGACCCAGTACTTC	CASSGAGQETQYF	TRBV27	TRBJ2-5	NA	NA
TGTGCCTGGAGCGAAACAGTTACCGGGGAGCTGTTTTTT	CAWSETVTGELFF	TRBV30	TRBJ2-2	NA	NA
TGTGCCAGCAGCCAAGAAACAGGGTACCTGAACACTGAAGCTTTCTTT	CASSQETGYLNTEAFF	TRBV4-2	TRBJ1-1	NA	NA
TGTGCCAGCTCACCACCTACAGCGGGAGGAGGGTACGAGCAGTACTTC	CASSPPTAGGGYEQYF	TRBV18	TRBJ2-7	TRBD2	NA
TGTGCCAGCAGCTTAGCCTCTCGACTGGCCTCTGGGGCCAACGTCCTGACTTTC	CASSLASRLASGANVLTF	TRBV7-6	TRBJ2-6	NA	NA
TGTGCCAGCAGTTTAGGCTGGGGAAACACAGATACGCAGTATTTT	CASSLGWGNTDTQYF	TRBV27	TRBJ2-3	NA	NA
TGTGCCAGCAGCCCCAAGCGGGACCCATTATTTTATGGCTACACCTTC	CASSPKRDPLFYGYTF	TRBV14	TRBJ1-2	NA	NA
TGTGCCAGCAGCAAGGACAGGGGGGAATACAATGAGCAGTTCTTC	CASSKDRGEYNEQFF	TRBV7-2	TRBJ2-1	TRBD1	NA
TGTGCTAGTGGTTTGGTATTAGGGGCATGGGACACTGAAGCTTTCTTT	CASGLVLGAWDTEAFF	TRBV12-5	TRBJ1-1	NA	NA
TGTGCCAGCTCACCACGGACTAGCAGGCCCTACGAGCAGTACTTC	CASSPRTSRPYEQYF	TRBV18	TRBJ2-7	TRBD2	NA
TGTGCCAGCAGCCCACAGGGGGCGGGAGGCCCTCGAGAGACCCAGTACTTC	CASSPQGAGGPRETQYF	TRBV14	TRBJ2-5	NA	NA
TGTGCCAGCAGCGTCGACAGGGGTGACACCATATATTTT	CASSVDRGDTIYF	TRBV9	TRBJ1-3	TRBD1	NA
TGTGCCAGCAGCTCGGAGGTCGCAGGGCGATATGAGGGGTCTGGCTACACCTTC	CASSSEVAGRYEGSGYTF	TRBV5-6	TRBJ1-2	NA	NA
TGTGCCAGCAAACTGCCGACAGGGGGTGAAGCTTTCTTT	CASKLPTGGEAFF	TRBV14	TRBJ1-1	TRBD1	NA
TGTGCCAGTAGTATTCGGCCAGGGGGCACTGAAGCTTTCTTT	CASSIRPGGTEAFF	TRBV19	TRBJ1-1	TRBD1	NA
TGTGCCAGCAGACTAGCGGGGGGGCCAGATACGCAGTATTTT	CASRLAGGPDTQYF	TRBV5-8	TRBJ2-3	TRBD2	NA
TGTGCCAGCAGCTACCAGGGTATCGGATCTAACTATGGCTACACCTTC	CASSYQGIGSNYGYTF	TRBV5-6	TRBJ1-2	NA	NA
TGCGCCAGCAGCCAAGTTGTAGCGGGGGGCACAGATACGCAGTATTTT	CASSQVVAGGTDTQYF	TRBV4-1	TRBJ2-3	TRBD2	NA
TGCGCCAGCAGCCAAGGGGTGGACTCCTTTGCCAATGAGCAGTTCTTC	CASSQGVDSFANEQFF	TRBV4-3	TRBJ2-1	NA	NA
TGCGCCAGCAGCCAGATCGGACAGAGTCGAACCTACGAGCAGTACTTC	CASSQIGQSRTYEQYF	TRBV4-1	TRBJ2-7	NA	NA
TGCAGCGTTGTGCAGGGCCCCACAGATACGCAGTATTTT	CSVVQGPTDTQYF	TRBV29-1	TRBJ2-3	NA	NA
TGTGCCAGCAGGCGGCTAGCGGGAGGCGGGACTTCGCAGTATTTT	CASRRLAGGGTSQYF	TRBV2	TRBJ2-3	TRBD2	NA
TGTGCCAGTAGTATACGTGACAGGAACACCGGGGAGCTGTTTTTT	CASSIRDRNTGELFF	TRBV19	TRBJ2-2	NA	once
TGTGCCAGTAGTATATCTAGCGGGAGTAGGTACAATGAGCAGTTCTTC	CASSISSGSRYNEQFF	TRBV19	TRBJ2-1	TRBD2	NA
TGTGCCAGCAGCTTACCGTCTGGAAACACCATATATTTT	CASSLPSGNTIYF	TRBV11-3	TRBJ1-3	NA	once
TGCGCCAGCAGCTTGGACTTTACAGGGGGGGCCTCCTACGAGCAGTACTTC	CASSLDFTGGASYEQYF	TRBV5-1	TRBJ2-7	NA	NA
TGCAGCGTTCGGATCTCTGGAAACACCATATATTTT	CSVRISGNTIYF	TRBV29-1	TRBJ1-3	NA	NA
TGTGCCACCCGGGACAGGGGGAGGGAGACCCAGTACTTC	CATRDRGRETQYF	TRBV2	TRBJ2-5	TRBD1	NA
TGTGCCATCAGTGAGGGAGGACAGAATGAAAAACTGTTTTTT	CAISEGGQNEKLFF	TRBV10-3	TRBJ1-4	NA	NA
TGTGCCAGCAGCTTAGTCCGTTTCGGAACGGGAGCTCCGGAGCAGTACTTC	CASSLVRFGTGAPEQYF	TRBV7-9	TRBJ2-7	NA	NA
TGTGCCAGCAGCTTCAAATACGAGCAGTACTTC	CASSFKYEQYF	TRBV11-3	TRBJ2-7	NA	once
TGTGCCAGCAGCTTAGTTGAGATCACTGAAGCTTTCTTT	CASSLVEITEAFF	TRBV7-9	TRBJ1-1	NA	once
TGTGCCAGCACCCCCCAGGGCTACGAGCAGTACTTC	CASTPQGYEQYF	TRBV6-1	TRBJ2-7	NA	once
TGCAGCGTTGTCCCATACCCCCAAGAGACCCAGTACTTC	CSVVPYPQETQYF	TRBV29-1	TRBJ2-5	NA	once
TGTGCCAGCAGTGAGGGAGGCAGAAGCTATGGCTACACCTTC	CASSEGGRSYGYTF	TRBV25-1	TRBJ1-2	NA	NA
TGTGCCAGCAGATTGACAGACCGACCCTACGAGCAGTACTTC	CASRLTDRPYEQYF	TRBV5-5	TRBJ2-7	NA	NA
TGTGCCAGCAGTGCGACAGGGTGGGAGACCCAGTACTTC	CASSATGWETQYF	TRBV27	TRBJ2-5	TRBD1	NA
TGCGCCAGCAGCTCCGGGACAGGGGTCTACGAGCAGTACTTC	CASSSGTGVYEQYF	TRBV5-1	TRBJ2-7	TRBD1	NA
TGTGCCAGTGACAGGGATACGGCCGAGCAGTACTTC	CASDRDTAEQYF	TRBV30	TRBJ2-7	TRBD1	once
TGTGCCAGCAGCCCGGCCGGGCAGCAGGCGGGGCGAGAGACCCAGTACTTC	CASSPAGQQAGRETQYF	TRBV11-2	TRBJ2-5	NA	few
TGTGCCATCAGTGAGTCCTCGCAGGGAAATACCGGGGAGCTGTTTTTT	CAISESSQGNTGELFF	TRBV10-3	TRBJ2-2	NA	NA
TGTGCCAGCAGCCAAGATTTGGCCTCCTCTGGAAACACCATATATTTT	CASSQDLASSGNTIYF	TRBV14	TRBJ1-3	NA	once